This passage covers 19 T cell receptor beta chains from one sample sequenced in a study of CD8 T cells in ankylosing spondylitis listed by TCRdb under 2017. The full study reports these points: Blood from ankylosing spondylitis patients appeared to be characterized by a TCR beta motif made up of under 10 highly homologous amino acid variants.

Libraries were prepared through 5' RACE. This sample was sequenced with an Illumina HiSeq 2500. Through fastp at Q25 and MiXCR, TCRdb rebuilt clones from the public reads, retaining in-frame beta chains. Rows with a matching CDR3 protein are joined into one entry that keeps the most common DNA and genes. The table for this sample lists approximately 540,000 distinct CDR3 sequences; 10% to 15% of them were counted only once. Approximately 6.3% of the sample lies in the top ten. The antigens for these receptors are not known. Input material: blood, either unsorted or a sorted T cell fraction (not recorded which). The receptor set was obtained from a male donor with ankylosing spondylitis.

The rearrangement links TRBV24-1 to TRBJ2-1, with 15 bases fitting TRBD2. CDR3 length equals 18 residues. Germline CDR1 KGHDR, CDR2 SFDVKD. V lost 3 bases, J lost 8 bases, and 10 bases stayed unmatched. CDR3 region: CATSDPGLAGGMGDEQFF. For the CDR3, the DNA is TGTGCCACCAGTGATCCGGGACTAGCGGGAGGTATGGGCGATGAGCAGTTCTTC.

This chain links TRBV27 with TRBJ2-1; 9 bases are shared with TRBD1. The trim removed 7 bases at V and 5 bases at J, leaving 9 bases unmatched. Germline CDR1 and CDR2: MNHEY and SMNVEV (reference sequence). The CDR3 length is 15 residues. The CDR3 DNA reads as TGTGCCAGCATCGCCGACAGGGGGGAGAACAATGAGCAGTTCTTC. The encoded protein is CASIADRGENNEQFF.

The rearrangement uses TRBV2 and TRBJ2-2, with D unresolved. This CDR3 contains 16 residues. CDR1 and CDR2 from the germline V gene are SNHLY and FYNNEI. V shed 5 bases and J shed 3 bases, with 16 bases lying between them. The CDR3, as DNA: TGTGCCAGCAGTTACTTGGCGATCGGAGACACCGGGGAGCTGTTTTTT. Protein sequence: CASSYLAIGDTGELFF.

Worth noting for this clonotype: A clone one base away is much larger, so this may be a read error. The chain employs TRBV7-9 and TRBJ1-3; weak D call: TRBD1 (5 bases). There are 15 residues in the CDR3. V lost 2 bases and J 8 bases, leaving 16 bases between the germline ends. Germline CDR1 is SEHNR and CDR2 is FQNEAQ (reference sequence). CDR3 bases: TGTGCCAGCAGCTTAACATCAGGGTCCGGATACACCATATATTTT. Protein: CASSLTSGSGYTIYF.

This clonotype was found a few times. This rearrangement joins TRBV9 to TRBJ1-3; the D gene is possibly TRBD1 (6 bases). The V gene lost 3 bases and the J gene lost 4 bases, with 14 bases spanning the gap. Germline values: CDR1 SGDLS, CDR2 YYNGEE. The CDR3 totals 15 residues. CDR3 loop: CASSARTDGGNTIYF. As DNA, the CDR3 is TGTGCCAGCAGCGCCAGGACAGATGGAGGAAACACCATATATTTT.

The chain recombines TRBV3-1 with TRBJ2-3; TRBD2 might be the D (5 bases). The CDR3 has 16 amino acids. The V end was cut by 0 bases, the J end by 0 bases, with 10 bases between. Germline values: CDR1 LGHDT, CDR2 YNNKEL (reference sequence). CDR3 amino acids: CASSQDPAASTDTQYF. The CDR3 DNA follows: TGTGCCAGCAGCCAAGATCCAGCGGCAAGCACAGATACGCAGTATTTT.

The chain recombines TRBV9 with TRBJ1-4; D unresolved. Per the germline V gene, CDR1 is SGDLS and CDR2 is YYNGEE. V lost 0 bases and J 5 bases, leaving 5 bases between the germline ends. The CDR3 loop spans 13 amino acids. The CDR3 DNA reads TGTGCCAGCAGCGTAGGGCAGAATGAAAAACTGTTTTTT. Protein product: CASSVGQNEKLFF.

The chain links TRBV15 to TRBJ2-5, with D perhaps matching TRBD2 (5 bases). CDR1 is LNHNV and CDR2 is YYDKDF in the germline V gene (reference sequence). Between the trimmed V and J ends, which lost 0 bases and 5 bases, there was a span of 7 bases. The CDR3 length is 13 residues. Written as DNA, the CDR3 is TGTGCCACCAGCAGAGAACGAGGGGAGACCCAGTACTTC. Amino acid sequence: CATSRERGETQYF.

This clonotype was recorded many times. The chain couples TRBV27 to TRBJ2-5; 9 positions agree with TRBD1. CDR3 length: 16 amino acids. Germline V lookup: CDR1 MNHEY, CDR2 SMNVEV (reference sequence). J was trimmed by 5 bases and V by 0 bases; bases with no gene match: 7. The CDR3 DNA reads TGTGCCAGCAGTTTATCCCAGGGGGGGACAGGGGAGACCCAGTACTTC. It yields the protein CASSLSQGGTGETQYF.

The J gene is TRBJ2-7, the V gene TRBV7-2; D gene uncertain. Germline V gives CDR1 SGHTA, CDR2 FQGNSA. This CDR3 has 15 amino acids. Trimming took off 2 bases at V and 4 bases at J, with 15 bases between the two ends. Here the CDR3 reads CASSLSPTGWYEQYF. The CDR3 nucleotides read TGTGCCAGCAGCTTATCCCCAACCGGTTGGTACGAGCAGTACTTC.

This clonotype was counted only a few times. The CDR3: CATASGSIMQPQHF. The CDR3 DNA reads TGTGCCACCGCCTCAGGGTCGATCATGCAGCCCCAGCATTTT. The chain combines TRBV6-1 with TRBJ1-5; perhaps TRBD1 as D (5 bases). The CDR3 runs 14 residues. Germline-derived CDR1 and CDR2 are MNHNS and SASEGT. Trimming removed 10 bases at V and 7 bases at J, with 20 bases between.

This clonotype was seen only a few times. The rearrangement links TRBV12-3 or TRBV12-4 to TRBJ1-2; D is undetermined. V lost 1 base and J lost 0, with 3 bases in between. The CDR3 has 13 amino acids. The CDR3: CASSLETNYGYTF. Written as DNA, the CDR3 is TGTGCCAGCAGTTTAGAGACTAACTATGGCTACACCTTC.

This clonotype was recorded at least ten times. The V call is TRBV6-1, the J call TRBJ1-2; 9 bases match TRBD1. Germline CDR1 MNHNS, CDR2 SASEGT. The CDR3 covers 14 residues. V gave up 5 bases and J gave up 3 bases; unmatched junction bases: 4. The CDR3 protein is CASSPGQGDYGYTF. The CDR3 DNA reads TGTGCCAGCAGTCCGGGACAGGGTGACTATGGCTACACCTTC.

In its sample, this clonotype was seen many times. J is TRBJ1-4 and V is TRBV20-1; weak D call: TRBD1 (5 bases). The V and J ends lost 2 bases and 8 bases respectively, with 15 bases between them. CDR3 size: 14 residues. Germline V gene sequence: CDR1 DFQATT, CDR2 SNEGSKA (reference sequence). The CDR3 coding sequence is TGCAGTGCTAGACGCACGGGATCAGGGGAAAAACTGTTTTTT. Translated: CSARRTGSGEKLFF.

This clonotype showed up many times. The CDR3 DNA follows: TGCGCCAGCAGCCTCGGCCGGACAGGGGGCACCAATGAGCAGTTCTTC. It encodes CASSLGRTGGTNEQFF. The chain employs TRBV5-1 and TRBJ2-1, with 11 nucleotides matching TRBD1. This CDR3 is built from 16 residues. Per the germline V gene, CDR1 is SGHRS and CDR2 is YFSETQ. J lost 6 bases, V lost 4 bases, and 9 bases had no gene match.

The chain recombines TRBV6-1 with TRBJ2-7, with D perhaps TRBD1 (6 bases). The germline V and J ends were trimmed by 7 bases and 0 bases, with 13 bases remaining between them. CDR3 length: 14 amino acids. CDR1 and CDR2 from the germline V gene are MNHNS and SASEGT. The CDR3 here is CASTTNRVSYEQYV. The CDR3 bases are TGTGCCAGCACTACCAACAGGGTCTCCTACGAGCAGTACGTC.

The chain carries TRBV11-2 and TRBJ1-1; D is ambiguous. The CDR3 spans 13 residues. The V and J ends lost 3 bases and 5 bases respectively, with 10 bases between them. Germline-derived CDR1 and CDR2 are SGHAT and FQNNGV. The DNA for the CDR3 is TGTGCCAGCAGCTTGACCCCGAGGACTGAAGCTTTCTTT. It translates to CASSLTPRTEAFF.

V and J are TRBV10-3 and TRBJ1-5, with 8 positions matching TRBD1. The CDR3 runs to 15 residues. With V trimmed by 3 bases and J by 6 bases, 7 bases remained unmatched. Germline V gene data show CDR1 as ENHRY and CDR2 as SYGVKD. CDR3 in amino acids: CAISEGQGKGQPQHF. CDR3 bases: TGTGCCATCAGTGAAGGACAGGGTAAGGGTCAGCCCCAGCATTTT.

There are a few counts of this clonotype. The rearrangement links TRBV6-1 to TRBJ2-3; no definite D call. Trimming left V 7 bases short and J 1 base short, with 15 bases between. This CDR3 has 15 amino acids. Germline CDR1 and CDR2: MNHNS and SASEGT. The DNA for the CDR3 is TGTGCCAGCACGGTGGAGAGGTCGCGCACAGATACGCAGTATTTT. It yields the protein CASTVERSRTDTQYF.